Sequencing of this T cell receptor (beta chain) was carried out in a study of spatial heterogeneity in lung cancer. Study context: As counted in raw reads, each unique TCR and UMI combination appeared more than ten times on average.

Stated time point: sample taken at primary tumor resection. Frozen PBMC, nontumor lung or tumor provided whole RNA, which was sequenced unsorted. TCRdb independently ran MiXCR on the 5' RACE reads; one entry per CDR3 protein. The sample yields about 4,900 distinct CDR3 sequences, around 15% seen once. The TCR comes from a male donor with early-stage non-small cell lung cancer. The sample consisted of PBMCs, taken at surgery.

Here the CDR3 DNA reads TGTGCCATCAGTGAGAAAGGGACATCTAACTATGGCTACACCTTC. Its protein is CAISEKGTSNYGYTF. The chain uses TRBV10-3 and TRBJ1-2; weak D call: TRBD1 (6 bases). The CDR3 has 15 residues. The germline V gene encodes CDR1 ENHRY and CDR2 SYGVKD. Trimming stripped 2 bases from V and 0 bases from J, with 10 bases between.